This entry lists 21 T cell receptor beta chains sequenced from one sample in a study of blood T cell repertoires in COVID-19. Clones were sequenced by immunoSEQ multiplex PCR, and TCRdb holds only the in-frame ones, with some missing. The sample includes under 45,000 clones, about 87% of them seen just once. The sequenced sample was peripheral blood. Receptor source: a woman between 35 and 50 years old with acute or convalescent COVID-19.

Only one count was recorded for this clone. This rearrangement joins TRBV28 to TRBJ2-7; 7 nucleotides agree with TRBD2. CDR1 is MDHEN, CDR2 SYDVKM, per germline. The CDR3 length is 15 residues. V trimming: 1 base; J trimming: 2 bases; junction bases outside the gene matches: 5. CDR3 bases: TGTGCCAGCAGTTTATTTGCTAGCGGCACCTACGAGCAGTACTTC. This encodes CASSLFASGTYEQYF. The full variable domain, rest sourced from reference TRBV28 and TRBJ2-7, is DVKVTQSSRYLVKRTGEKVFLECVQDMDHENMFWYRQDPGLGLRLIYFSYDVKMKEKGDIPEGYSVSREKKERFSLILESASTNQTSMYLCASSLFASGTYEQYFGPGTRLTVT.

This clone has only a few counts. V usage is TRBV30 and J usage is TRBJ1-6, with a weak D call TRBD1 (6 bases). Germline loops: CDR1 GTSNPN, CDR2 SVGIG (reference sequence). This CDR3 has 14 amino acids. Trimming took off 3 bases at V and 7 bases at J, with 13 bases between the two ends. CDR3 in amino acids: CAWSQQGLNSPLHF. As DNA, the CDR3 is TGTGCCTGGAGCCAACAGGGCTTGAATTCACCCCTCCACTTT.

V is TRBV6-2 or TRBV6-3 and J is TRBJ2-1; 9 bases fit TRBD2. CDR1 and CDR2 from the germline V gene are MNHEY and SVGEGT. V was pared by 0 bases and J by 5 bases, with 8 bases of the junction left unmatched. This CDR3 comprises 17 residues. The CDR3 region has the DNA TGTGCCAGCAGTTACTCGGATGGGCGGGGGGGGAACAATGAGCAGTTCTTC. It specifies CASSYSDGRGGNNEQFF.

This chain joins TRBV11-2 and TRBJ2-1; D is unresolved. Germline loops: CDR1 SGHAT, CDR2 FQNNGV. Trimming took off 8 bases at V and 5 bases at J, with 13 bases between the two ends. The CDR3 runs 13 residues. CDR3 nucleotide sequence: TGTGCCAGCGCAGTCGTAGCTGACAATGAGCAGTTCTTC. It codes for CASAVVADNEQFF.

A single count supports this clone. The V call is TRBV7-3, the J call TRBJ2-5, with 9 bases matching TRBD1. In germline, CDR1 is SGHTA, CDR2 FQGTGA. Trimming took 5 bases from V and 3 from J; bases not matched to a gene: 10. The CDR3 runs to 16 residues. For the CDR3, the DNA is TGTGCCAGCAGCATAGGGACAGGGATTACGGAAGAGACCCAGTACTTC. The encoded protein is CASSIGTGITEETQYF.

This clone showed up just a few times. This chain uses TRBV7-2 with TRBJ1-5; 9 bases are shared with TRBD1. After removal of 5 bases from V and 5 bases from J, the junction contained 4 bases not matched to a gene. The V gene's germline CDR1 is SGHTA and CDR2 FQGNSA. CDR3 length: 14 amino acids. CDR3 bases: TGTGCCAGCAGCCCTCGGACAGGGGATCAGCCCCAGCATTTT. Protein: CASSPRTGDQPQHF. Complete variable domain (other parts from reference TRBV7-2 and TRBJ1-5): GAGVSQSPSNKVTEKGKDVELRCDPISGHTALYWYRQSLGQGLEFLIYFQGNSAPDKSGLPSDRFSAERTGGSVSTLTIQRTQQEDSAVYLCASSPRTGDQPQHFGDGTRLSIL.

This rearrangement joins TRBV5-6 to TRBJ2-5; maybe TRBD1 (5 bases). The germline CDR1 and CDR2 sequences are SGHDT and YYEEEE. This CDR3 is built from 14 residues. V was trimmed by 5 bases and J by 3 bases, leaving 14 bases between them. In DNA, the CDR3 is TGTGCCAGCAGACAGGAGCCCGGAGAAGAGACCCAGTACTTC. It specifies CASRQEPGEETQYF.

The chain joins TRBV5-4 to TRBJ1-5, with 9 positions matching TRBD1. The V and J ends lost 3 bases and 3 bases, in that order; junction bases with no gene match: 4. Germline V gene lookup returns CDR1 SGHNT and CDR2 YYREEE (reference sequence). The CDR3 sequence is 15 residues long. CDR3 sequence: CASSSGTGFNQPQHF. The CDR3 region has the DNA TGTGCCAGCAGCTCCGGGACAGGGTTCAATCAGCCCCAGCATTTT.

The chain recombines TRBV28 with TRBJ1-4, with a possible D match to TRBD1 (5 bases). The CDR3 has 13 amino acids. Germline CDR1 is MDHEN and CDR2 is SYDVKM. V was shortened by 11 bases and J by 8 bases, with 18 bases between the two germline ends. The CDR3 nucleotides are TGTGCCGTTCGGACAATGGGTCCGGAAAAACTGTTTTTT. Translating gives CAVRTMGPEKLFF.

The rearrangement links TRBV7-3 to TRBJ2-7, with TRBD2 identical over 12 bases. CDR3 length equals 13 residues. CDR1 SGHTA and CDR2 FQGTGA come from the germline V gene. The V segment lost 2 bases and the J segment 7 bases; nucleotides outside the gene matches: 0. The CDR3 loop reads CASSLGLAGEQYF. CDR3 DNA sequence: TGTGCCAGCAGCTTAGGACTAGCGGGGGAGCAGTACTTC.

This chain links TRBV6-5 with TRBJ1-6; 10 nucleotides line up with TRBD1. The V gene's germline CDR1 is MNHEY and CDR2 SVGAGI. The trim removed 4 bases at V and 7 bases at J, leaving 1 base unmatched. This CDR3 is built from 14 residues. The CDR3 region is CASSSGQGNSPLHF. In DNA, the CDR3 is TGTGCCAGCAGTTCGGGACAGGGGAATTCACCCCTCCACTTT.

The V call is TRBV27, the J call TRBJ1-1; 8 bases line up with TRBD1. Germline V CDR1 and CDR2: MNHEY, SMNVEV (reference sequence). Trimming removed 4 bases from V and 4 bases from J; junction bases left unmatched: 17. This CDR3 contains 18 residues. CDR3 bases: TGTGCCAGCAGTTCGCCCTCTGACAGGGGATATTCGACCACTGAAGCTTTCTTT. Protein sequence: CASSSPSDRGYSTTEAFF.

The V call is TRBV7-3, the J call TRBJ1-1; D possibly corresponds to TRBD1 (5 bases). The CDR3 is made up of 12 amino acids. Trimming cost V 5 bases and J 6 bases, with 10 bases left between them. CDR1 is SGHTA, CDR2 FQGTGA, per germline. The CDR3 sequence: CASSNQGSEAFF. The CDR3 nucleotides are TGTGCCAGCAGCAATCAGGGTTCTGAAGCTTTCTTT.

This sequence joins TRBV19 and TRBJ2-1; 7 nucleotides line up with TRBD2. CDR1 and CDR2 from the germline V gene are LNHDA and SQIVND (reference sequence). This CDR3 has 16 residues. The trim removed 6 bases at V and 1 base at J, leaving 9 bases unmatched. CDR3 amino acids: CASSYSGRRSYNEQFF. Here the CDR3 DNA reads TGTGCCAGTAGCTATAGCGGGCGTCGTTCCTACAATGAGCAGTTCTTC.

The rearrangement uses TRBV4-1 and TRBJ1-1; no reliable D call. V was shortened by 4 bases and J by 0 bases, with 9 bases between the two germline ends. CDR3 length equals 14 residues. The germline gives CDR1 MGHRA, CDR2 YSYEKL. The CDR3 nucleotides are TGCGCCAGCAGCCCCCCAGCGATGAACACTGAAGCTTTCTTT. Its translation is CASSPPAMNTEAFF.

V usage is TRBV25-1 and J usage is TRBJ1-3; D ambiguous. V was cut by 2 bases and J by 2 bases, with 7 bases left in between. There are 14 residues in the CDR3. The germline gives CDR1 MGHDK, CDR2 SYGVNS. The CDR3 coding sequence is TGTGCCAGCAGTGAAGGGCAGGCTGGAAACACCATATATTTT. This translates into CASSEGQAGNTIYF.

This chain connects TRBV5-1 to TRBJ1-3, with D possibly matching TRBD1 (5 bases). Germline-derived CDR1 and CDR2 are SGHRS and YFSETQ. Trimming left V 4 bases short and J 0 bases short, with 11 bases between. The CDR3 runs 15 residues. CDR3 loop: CASSLGTASGNTIYF. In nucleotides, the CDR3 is TGCGCCAGCAGCCTGGGGACTGCCTCTGGAAACACCATATATTTT.

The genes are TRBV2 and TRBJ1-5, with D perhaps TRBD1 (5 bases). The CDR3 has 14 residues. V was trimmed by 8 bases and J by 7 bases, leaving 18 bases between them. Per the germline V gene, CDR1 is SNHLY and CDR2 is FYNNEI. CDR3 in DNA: TGTGCCAGCGTTAACGGGGGGAGTGTGCAGCCCCAGCATTTT. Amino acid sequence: CASVNGGSVQPQHF.

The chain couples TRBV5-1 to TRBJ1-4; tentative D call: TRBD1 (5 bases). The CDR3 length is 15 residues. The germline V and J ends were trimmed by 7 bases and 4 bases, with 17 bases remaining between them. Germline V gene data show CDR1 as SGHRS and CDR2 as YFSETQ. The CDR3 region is CASRSFLGGNEKLFF. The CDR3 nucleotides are TGCGCCAGCCGGAGTTTCTTGGGGGGTAATGAAAAACTGTTTTTT.

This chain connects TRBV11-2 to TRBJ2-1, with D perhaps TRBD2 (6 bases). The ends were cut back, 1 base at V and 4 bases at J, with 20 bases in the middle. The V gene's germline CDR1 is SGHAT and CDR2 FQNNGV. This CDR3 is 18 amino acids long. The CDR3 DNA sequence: TGTGCCAGCAGCTTAGGAGGCGTAGCGGCCCAGCAGTACAATGAGCAGTTCTTC. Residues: CASSLGGVAAQQYNEQFF.

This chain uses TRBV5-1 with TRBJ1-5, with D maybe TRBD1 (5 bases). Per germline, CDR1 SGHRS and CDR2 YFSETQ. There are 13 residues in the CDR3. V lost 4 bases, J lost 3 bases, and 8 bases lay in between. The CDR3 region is CASSPGLNQPQHF. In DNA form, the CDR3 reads TGCGCCAGCAGCCCAGGGCTCAATCAGCCCCAGCATTTT.